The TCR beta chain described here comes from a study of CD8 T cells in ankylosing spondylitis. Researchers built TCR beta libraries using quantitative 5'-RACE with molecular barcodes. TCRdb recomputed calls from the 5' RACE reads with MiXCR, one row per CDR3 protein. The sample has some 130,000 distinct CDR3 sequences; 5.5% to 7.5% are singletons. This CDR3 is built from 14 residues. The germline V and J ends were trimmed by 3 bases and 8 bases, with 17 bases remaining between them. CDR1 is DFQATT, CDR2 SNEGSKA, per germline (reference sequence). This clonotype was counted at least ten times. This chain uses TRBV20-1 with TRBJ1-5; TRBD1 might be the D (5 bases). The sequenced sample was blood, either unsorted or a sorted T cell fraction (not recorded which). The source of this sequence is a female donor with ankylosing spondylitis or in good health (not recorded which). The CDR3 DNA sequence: TGCAGTGCTAGCTGGGGGATCGGTTTAAAGCCCCAGCATTTT. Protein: CSASWGIGLKPQHF.